The 15 T cell receptor beta chains below all came from one sample that was sequenced in a study of identical twins. TCRdb re-called the 5' RACE reads with MiXCR, one entry per CDR3 protein. The sample has 500,000 to 650,000 distinct CDR3 sequences, roughly 7.2% seen once. These same data were also listed under a study on yellow fever vaccine responses in identical twins.

The sample consisted of PBMCs. The receptor source for this set is a woman between 18 and 29 years old in good health.

This clonotype was recorded many times. V is TRBV11-3 and J is TRBJ1-1; D is undetermined. Germline V gives CDR1 SGHNT, CDR2 YENEEA. The germline V and J ends were trimmed by 0 bases and 8 bases, with 10 bases remaining between them. The CDR3 sequence is 13 residues long. The CDR3 DNA follows: TGTGCCAGCAGCTTAGATCGGCAGCCAGAAGCTTTCTTT. It is translated as CASSLDRQPEAFF.

Only a few counts were recorded for this clonotype. The chain combines TRBV5-5 with TRBJ2-5; possibly TRBD1 for D (5 bases). The germline gives CDR1 SGHKS, CDR2 YYEKEE (reference sequence). Trimming pared 4 bases from V and 0 bases from J, leaving 16 bases between. The CDR3 covers 16 residues. The CDR3 DNA follows: TGTGCCAGCAGCCCCCTGTGGCCCAGGGACCAAGAGACCCAGTACTTC. It specifies CASSPLWPRDQETQYF.

This clonotype was seen ten or more times. V gene TRBV12-3 or TRBV12-4 combines with J gene TRBJ2-7; D unclear. Trimming took 8 bases from V and 3 from J, leaving 14 bases between them. The CDR3 length is 13 residues. The CDR3 sequence: CASWAPPNYEQYF. The CDR3 region has the DNA TGTGCCAGCTGGGCTCCGCCAAACTACGAGCAGTACTTC.

The V call is TRBV7-9, the J call TRBJ2-5, with TRBD2 identical over 9 bases. The CDR3 is made up of 17 amino acids. The V segment lost 1 base and the J segment 4 bases; nucleotides outside the gene matches: 10. Germline values: CDR1 SEHNR, CDR2 FQNEAQ (reference sequence). CDR3: CASSLGRDSGSSETQYF. The CDR3 DNA is TGTGCCAGCAGCTTAGGGCGGGATAGCGGGAGTTCAGAGACCCAGTACTTC.

The chain recombines TRBV9 with TRBJ2-6; tentatively, D is TRBD1 (6 bases). CDR3 length: 15 amino acids. Germline-derived CDR1 and CDR2 are SGDLS and YYNGEE. The V gene lost 3 bases and the J gene lost 4 bases, with 11 bases spanning the gap. The CDR3 loop is CASSATGRGANVLTF. The CDR3, as DNA: TGTGCCAGCAGCGCCACAGGGCGGGGGGCCAACGTCCTGACTTTC.

This clonotype was seen only a few times. This chain links TRBV11-2 with TRBJ2-3, with 13 bases lining up with TRBD2. Germline lookup yields CDR1 SGHAT and CDR2 FQNNGV. With V trimmed by 8 bases and J by 4 bases, 6 bases remained unmatched. This CDR3 comprises 15 residues. CDR3 in DNA: TGTGCCAGCGAAGGACTAGCGGGAGACCCAGATACGCAGTATTTT. It yields the protein CASEGLAGDPDTQYF.

The chain links TRBV12-3 or TRBV12-4 to TRBJ2-7; 7 bases match TRBD1. Unmatched junction bases numbered 6, after V lost 5 bases and J lost 2 bases. This CDR3 region has 14 residues. The CDR3 here is CASSPGTAAYEQYF. The CDR3 DNA sequence: TGTGCCAGCAGTCCCGGGACAGCGGCCTACGAGCAGTACTTC.

The CDR3 DNA is TGCAGTGCCAAGACAGGGGGCGGAGACGGCTACACCTTC. Translating it yields CSAKTGGGDGYTF. This chain links TRBV20-1 with TRBJ1-2; 10 positions agree with TRBD1. The trim removed 6 bases at V and 8 bases at J, leaving 9 bases unmatched. The CDR3 is 13 amino acids. From germline, CDR1 is DFQATT and CDR2 SNEGSKA (reference sequence).

This clonotype was seen repeatedly, ten times or more. The J gene is TRBJ1-2, the V gene TRBV4-1; tentative D call: TRBD1 (6 bases). V was cut by 1 base and J by 2 bases, with 11 bases left in between. The V gene's germline CDR1 is MGHRA and CDR2 YSYEKL. There are 15 residues in the CDR3. CDR3 nucleotide sequence: TGCGCCAGCAGCCAAGGGACAGCTACAAACTATGGCTACACCTTC. Translating gives CASSQGTATNYGYTF.

Concerning this clonotype: The germline gene is not matched at one end of the junction; a read error may be the cause. The chain combines TRBV4-2 with TRBJ2-1; 9 bases match TRBD2. Per the germline V gene, CDR1 is LGHNA and CDR2 is YNFKEQ. This CDR3 has 18 amino acids. CDR3 in amino acids: CASSQGGLAGLLYNVQFF. Written as DNA, the CDR3 is TGTGCCAGCAGCCAAGGGGGGCTAGCGGGGTTGCTATACAATGTGCAGTTCTTC.

This clonotype was recorded at least ten times. The genes are TRBV7-9 and TRBJ2-5; possibly TRBD2 for D (5 bases). The germline CDR1 and CDR2 sequences are SEHNR and FQNEAQ (reference sequence). The CDR3 is 14 amino acids. Trimming removed 1 base from V and 4 bases from J, with 10 bases in between. Written as DNA, the CDR3 is TGTGCCAGCAGCTTAGGGTCGGGGAGAGAGACCCAGTACTTC. Its translation is CASSLGSGRETQYF.

The chain uses TRBV7-2 and TRBJ2-1; the D is unclear. Trimming left V 5 bases short and J 0 bases short, with 14 bases between. CDR1 and CDR2 from the germline V gene are SGHTA and FQGNSA. The CDR3 is 16 residues long. The CDR3 coding sequence is TGTGCCAGCAGCCTCCGACTCCCCGACTCCTACAATGAGCAGTTCTTC. Its protein product is CASSLRLPDSYNEQFF.

This clonotype was picked up many times. V gene TRBV20-1 combines with J gene TRBJ2-4; possibly TRBD2 for D (5 bases). V lost 0 bases to trimming and J lost 0 bases, with 9 bases between them. The CDR3 has 15 amino acids. Looked up from germline, CDR1 is DFQATT and CDR2 is SNEGSKA (reference sequence). The CDR3 sequence is CSAREARAAKNIQYF. DNA for the CDR3: TGCAGTGCTAGAGAGGCGAGGGCAGCCAAAAACATTCAGTACTTC.

The gene calls are TRBV28 and TRBJ2-5; D possibly uses TRBD1 or TRBD2 (6 bases each). The CDR3 is 14 residues long. Trimming stripped 3 bases from V and 5 bases from J, with 13 bases between. Germline lookup yields CDR1 MDHEN and CDR2 SYDVKM. The CDR3 sequence: CASSFRGAGETQYF. The CDR3 nucleotides read TGTGCCAGCAGTTTTAGGGGGGCCGGGGAGACCCAGTACTTC. The entire variable domain, with the rest obtained from reference TRBV28 and TRBJ2-5, is as follows: DVKVTQSSRYLVKRTGEKVFLECVQDMDHENMFWYRQDPGLGLRLIYFSYDVKMKEKGDIPEGYSVSREKKERFSLILESASTNQTSMYLCASSFRGAGETQYFGPGTRLLVL.

This clonotype has ten or more counts. The chain uses TRBV12-3 or TRBV12-4 and TRBJ1-4; D remains unclear. V lost 6 bases, J lost 7 bases, and 9 bases lay in between. This CDR3 has 12 residues. CDR3 region: CASSATGEKLFF. The CDR3 nucleotides read TGTGCCAGCAGCGCCACGGGTGAAAAACTGTTTTTT.